This is a list of T cell receptor beta chains from one sample in a study of T cell responses to AZD1222 COVID-19 vaccine. The method was immunoSEQ multiplex PCR; TCRdb's version includes in-frame clones alone and lacks a portion of them. This repertoire shows about 130,000 clones, over 85% found once; its top ten account for around 3.1%. This material consisted of peripheral blood, taken on day 0 of AZD1222 vaccination. The receptor set was obtained from an adult in good health. Each CDR3 is given with its conserved first and last residue. The D gene is left open where the match is weak. Some rows have no size entry. The others give once, few or many, or a class for an expanded clone.

j_call | v_call | clone_size | d_call | cdr3_aa | cdr3_nt
TRBJ2-7 | TRBV19 | NA | TRBD2 | CASSPQTSGSYEQYF | TGTGCCAGTAGTCCCCAGACTAGCGGGAGCTACGAGCAGTACTTC
TRBJ1-5 | TRBV19 | NA | NA | CASSPGAHPQHF | TGTGCCAGTAGTCCCGGGGCCCACCCCCAGCATTTT
TRBJ2-7 | TRBV6-6 | NA | TRBD1 | CASSSTGGANEQYF | TGTGCCAGCAGTTCAACAGGGGGCGCAAACGAGCAGTACTTC
TRBJ2-7 | TRBV28 | few | TRBD1 | CASSPPDRGLEQYF | TGTGCCAGCAGTCCCCCGGACAGGGGGTTAGAGCAGTACTTC
TRBJ2-3 | TRBV10-3 | NA | NA | CAIRQTRTDTQYF | TGTGCCATCAGGCAGACCCGCACAGATACGCAGTATTTT
TRBJ2-7 | TRBV5-1 | once | NA | CASSLRGANEQYF | TGCGCCAGCAGCTTGCGGGGGGCCAACGAGCAGTACTTC
TRBJ2-2 | TRBV6-5 | NA | NA | CASSRQKTDTGELFF | TGTGCCAGCAGCCGACAGAAGACCGACACCGGGGAGCTGTTTTTT
TRBJ1-1 | TRBV5-1 | once | NA | CASSIDGLGTEAFF | TGCGCCAGCAGCATTGACGGGCTCGGCACTGAAGCTTTCTTT
TRBJ2-4 | TRBV6-6 | NA | TRBD1 | CASSRTGTGGSIAKNIQYF | TGTGCCAGCAGTCGAACCGGGACAGGGGGCTCGATAGCCAAAAACATTCAGTACTTC
TRBJ1-4 | TRBV27 | NA | TRBD1 | CASYRQGRGEKLFF | TGTGCCAGCTACCGACAGGGTCGGGGTGAAAAACTGTTTTTT
TRBJ1-6 | TRBV7-9 | once | TRBD1 | CASSSGQGNSPLHF | TGTGCCAGCAGTTCCGGACAGGGGAATTCACCCCTCCACTTT
TRBJ1-3 | TRBV29-1 | once | TRBD1 | CSVEDRAGNTIYF | TGCAGCGTTGAGGACAGGGCTGGAAACACCATATATTTT
TRBJ1-1 | TRBV11-2 | NA | NA | CASSVLMGNTEAFF | TGTGCCAGCAGCGTCCTCATGGGGAACACTGAAGCTTTCTTT
TRBJ2-1 | TRBV5-1 | NA | TRBD2 | CASSLTTSGYNEQFF | TGCGCCAGCAGCTTGACTACTAGCGGTTACAATGAGCAGTTCTTC
TRBJ1-2 | TRBV6-5 | NA | TRBD1 | CASSYTRQGVSKGYTF | TGTGCCAGCAGTTACACAAGACAGGGCGTCTCTAAAGGCTACACCTTC
TRBJ2-7 | TRBV4-2 | NA | TRBD2 | CASSQVLGRVHEQYF | TGTGCCAGCAGCCAAGTTCTCGGGAGGGTCCACGAGCAGTACTTC
TRBJ2-2 | TRBV7-6 | once | NA | CASSLMRGGAGELFF | TGTGCCAGCAGCTTAATGAGGGGGGGCGCCGGGGAGCTGTTTTTT
TRBJ2-1 | TRBV19 | NA | TRBD2 | CASSIATSGERFF | TGTGCCAGTAGTATCGCGACTAGCGGCGAAAGGTTCTTC
TRBJ2-7 | TRBV2 | NA | NA | CASDGTGSEQYF | TGTGCCAGCGATGGGACGGGCTCCGAGCAGTACTTC
TRBJ1-1 | TRBV7-9 | NA | NA | CASSSNRELGDEWTEAFF | TGTGCCAGCAGCTCCAACAGGGAATTGGGTGATGAGTGGACTGAAGCTTTCTTT
TRBJ1-2 | TRBV9 | NA | NA | CASSLNLNYGYTF | TGTGCCAGCAGCCTAAACCTGAACTATGGCTACACCTTC
TRBJ1-2 | TRBV7-9 | NA | NA | CASRTTGHGYTF | TGTGCCAGCAGGACCACAGGGCATGGCTACACCTTC
TRBJ2-1 | TRBV5-4 | NA | NA | CASSLNREDEQFF | TGTGCCAGCAGCTTGAACAGGGAGGATGAGCAGTTCTTC